The rows below give T cell receptor beta chains drawn from one sample of a study of early T cells in non-severe SARS-CoV-2 infection. TCRdb processed the 5' RACE reads anew with MiXCR; each CDR3 protein has one entry. The sample has 30,000 to 40,000 distinct CDR3 sequences, almost 5.5% seen once; the top ten hold under 7%. Sequenced here: whole blood, sampled at baseline. These receptors were taken from an adult who was a healthcare worker with PCR-confirmed SARS-CoV-2 infection or an uninfected control (not recorded which). CDR3s include the opening cysteine and the closing phenylalanine or tryptophan. Each record gives: D gene, V gene, CDR3 length, clone size, J gene, CDR3 protein, CDR3 DNA. D genes are given only for firm matches. Some rows have no size entry. The others give once, few or many, or a class for an expanded clone.

TRBD1,TRBV7-6,14,-,TRBJ1-2,CASSPYGTGGGYTF,TGTGCCAGCAGCCCCTACGGGACAGGAGGCGGCTACACCTTC
TRBD1,TRBV5-1,14,few,TRBJ1-1,CASSNNRGDTEAFF,TGCGCCAGCAGCAACAACAGGGGAGACACTGAAGCTTTCTTT
TRBD2,TRBV11-2,15,few,TRBJ2-1,CASSLAGGLHNEQFF,TGTGCCAGCAGCTTAGCCGGGGGACTACACAATGAGCAGTTCTTC
-,TRBV7-9,17,many,TRBJ2-3,CASSLRVTGPRTDTQYF,TGTGCCAGCAGCTTACGGGTTACGGGTCCCCGCACAGATACGCAGTATTTT
-,TRBV6-6,14,few,TRBJ2-1,CASSYSEGYNEQFF,TGTGCCAGCAGTTACTCGGAGGGCTACAATGAGCAGTTCTTC
-,TRBV11-2,14,many,TRBJ2-3,CASSLATVTDTQYF,TGTGCCAGCAGCTTAGCGACAGTCACAGATACGCAGTATTTT
-,TRBV11-2,14,many,TRBJ2-3,CASSPMGGTDTQYF,TGTGCCAGCAGCCCAATGGGAGGCACAGATACGCAGTATTTT
-,TRBV6-6,14,few,TRBJ2-2,CASSELTRPGELFF,TGTGCCAGCAGTGAATTGACTAGGCCCGGGGAGCTGTTTTTT
-,TRBV28,15,-,TRBJ1-1,CASRPSLGGDTEAFF,TGTGCCAGCAGACCGTCCCTTGGAGGAGACACTGAAGCTTTCTTT
-,TRBV21-1,19,many,TRBJ2-3,CASSKEMVVKDACTDTQYF,TGTGCCAGCAGCAAAGAAATGGTCGTCAAGGACGCCTGCACAGATACGCAGTATTTT
TRBD1,TRBV24-1,19,many,TRBJ2-3,CATSDRTGGFVFRTDTQYF,TGTGCCACCAGTGATAGGACAGGGGGCTTTGTGTTTCGGACAGATACGCAGTATTTT
-,TRBV28,14,few,TRBJ1-1,CASTPRMWNTEAFF,TGTGCCAGCACTCCCCGCATGTGGAACACTGAAGCTTTCTTT
-,TRBV7-9,14,once,TRBJ1-1,CASSPRGTRGEAFF,TGTGCCAGCAGCCCGAGGGGGACACGCGGTGAAGCTTTCTTT
-,TRBV18,14,many,TRBJ1-2,CASSYFTETYGYTF,TGTGCCAGCTCATACTTCACGGAAACCTATGGCTACACCTTC
-,TRBV20-1,13,many,TRBJ2-1,CSAPSVPYNEQFF,TGCAGTGCTCCCTCGGTACCCTACAATGAGCAGTTCTTC
TRBD2,TRBV6-5,14,many,TRBJ2-7,CASSGLAGNYEQYF,TGTGCCAGCAGTGGACTAGCGGGGAACTACGAGCAGTACTTC
TRBD2,TRBV20-1,15,many,TRBJ2-3,CSAASTSGNTDTQYF,TGCAGTGCCGCATCGACTAGCGGGAACACAGATACGCAGTATTTT
TRBD2,TRBV6-5,16,many,TRBJ2-3,CASSPRTSGNTDTQYF,TGTGCCAGCAGTCCCAGGACTAGCGGGAACACAGATACGCAGTATTTT
TRBD1,TRBV7-9,12,-,TRBJ2-7,CASRRQGYEQYF,TGTGCCAGCAGAAGACAGGGATACGAGCAGTACTTC
TRBD1,TRBV7-3,14,-,TRBJ2-1,CASSLTRTGSEQFF,TGTGCCAGCAGCCTCACCCGGACAGGGAGTGAGCAGTTCTTC
-,TRBV7-8,14,many,TRBJ2-2,CASSLMGGPGELFF,TGTGCCAGCAGCTTAATGGGGGGTCCGGGGGAGCTGTTTTTT
TRBD1,TRBV6-6,12,many,TRBJ1-1,CASIAGGTEAFF,TGTGCCAGCATCGCAGGGGGCACTGAAGCTTTCTTT
-,TRBV12-3/TRBV12-4,15,many,TRBJ2-7,CASSRDTQWSFKQYF,TGTGCCAGCAGTAGGGACACCCAGTGGAGCTTTAAGCAGTACTTC
-,TRBV6-5,13,few,TRBJ1-6,CASSSVENSPLHF,TGTGCCAGCAGTTCCGTAGAGAATTCACCCCTCCACTTT
TRBD1,TRBV20-1,18,many,TRBJ2-1,CSAREHFPDRVGYNEQFF,TGCAGTGCTAGAGAGCATTTTCCGGACAGGGTAGGATACAATGAGCAGTTCTTC
-,TRBV6-5,16,-,TRBJ2-3,CASSLSFRRSTDTQYF,TGTGCCAGCAGTTTGTCATTCCGGCGGAGCACAGATACGCAGTATTTT
TRBD2,TRBV11-2,16,many,TRBJ2-1,CASSFVSGRAGNEQFF,TGTGCCAGCAGCTTCGTTAGCGGGAGGGCGGGCAATGAGCAGTTCTTC
TRBD1,TRBV27,15,many,TRBJ2-1,CASSRRQGANNEQFF,TGTGCCAGCAGTAGAAGACAGGGGGCCAACAATGAGCAGTTCTTC
TRBD1,TRBV6-5,13,many,TRBJ1-2,CASRDREKNGYTF,TGTGCCAGCAGGGACAGGGAAAAGAATGGCTACACCTTC
-,TRBV6-6,13,few,TRBJ1-1,CASSLRQNTEAFF,TGTGCCAGCAGCCTTCGACAGAACACTGAAGCTTTCTTT
TRBD1,TRBV20-1,19,few,TRBJ1-6,CSARGMGQAYRVNNSPLHF,TGCAGTGCTAGGGGGATGGGACAGGCGTACCGTGTCAATAATTCACCCCTCCACTTT
-,TRBV6-5,13,-,TRBJ2-5,CTSSRGVQETQYF,TGTACCAGCAGTCGAGGGGTCCAAGAGACCCAGTACTTC
-,TRBV5-1,14,many,TRBJ2-1,CASSAAARGNEQFF,TGCGCCAGCAGCGCAGCCGCTAGGGGGAATGAGCAGTTCTTC
-,TRBV30,11,-,TRBJ2-3,CAWSVPDTQYF,TGTGCCTGGAGTGTCCCAGATACGCAGTATTTT
TRBD2,TRBV9,13,many,TRBJ2-2,CASQREASGELFF,TGTGCCAGCCAGCGGGAGGCAAGCGGGGAGCTGTTTTTT
-,TRBV12-3/TRBV12-4,13,many,TRBJ2-1,CASSFGGDNEQFF,TGTGCCAGCAGTTTCGGAGGAGACAATGAGCAGTTCTTC
TRBD1,TRBV28,15,many,TRBJ2-3,CASSDYRGGTDTQYF,TGTGCCAGCAGTGATTACAGGGGTGGCACAGATACGCAGTATTTT
-,TRBV30,11,many,TRBJ2-1,CAWVWGHEQFF,TGTGCCTGGGTTTGGGGGCATGAGCAGTTCTTC
TRBD2,TRBV9,15,many,TRBJ2-7,CASSPSGWSSYEQYF,TGTGCCAGCAGTCCTAGCGGGTGGAGCTCCTACGAGCAGTACTTC
-,TRBV5-4,11,many,TRBJ1-5,CASSLGGNWHF,TGTGCCAGCAGCTTGGGAGGGAACTGGCATTTT
-,TRBV11-2,14,few,TRBJ2-7,CASSLGRNSYEQYF,TGTGCCAGCAGCTTGGGACGGAACTCCTACGAGCAGTACTTC
-,TRBV6-5,15,-,TRBJ2-1,CASSYKGVGYNEQFF,TGTGCCAGCAGTTACAAGGGAGTCGGTTACAATGAGCAGTTCTTC
-,TRBV6-6,15,many,TRBJ1-5,CASSYDRGRLKPQHF,TGTGCCAGCAGTTACGATCGAGGCCGTCTTAAGCCCCAGCATTTT
-,TRBV7-8,14,many,TRBJ2-1,CASSPRRENREQFF,TGTGCCAGCAGCCCCCGACGGGAGAATCGTGAGCAGTTCTTC
TRBD1,TRBV28,15,many,TRBJ1-5,CASSPWGQPNQPQHF,TGTGCCAGCAGTCCCTGGGGACAGCCAAATCAGCCCCAGCATTTT
-,TRBV4-1,13,many,TRBJ2-1,CASSQVGSPGQFF,TGCGCCAGCAGCCAAGTGGGATCCCCGGGGCAGTTCTTC